The T cell receptor beta chain described here comes from a study of cytomegalovirus exposure and HLA in healthy donors. General study points: Reports state that TCR beta sequences accurately predicted most subjects' HLA-A and HLA-B alleles. A later analysis reported that several of the most significant clusters appeared to be linked to common viral pathogens, among them Epstein-Barr virus. Usually a TCR sequence was rare, but some public TCRs were found in many donors.

Trimming removed 4 bases from V and 5 bases from J, with 16 bases in between. The CDR3 length is 14 residues. Germline-derived CDR1 and CDR2 are SGHNT and YYREEE (reference sequence). For this clone: What it recognizes is unknown.

The PCR was carried out with 60 Vbeta primers and 13 Jbeta primers. Sequenced by immunoSEQ multiplex PCR; TCRdb stores in-frame clones only, minus some. The sample consists of 160,000 or so clones, around 72% of them appearing once. The sequenced sample was PBMCs. The gene calls are TRBV5-4 and TRBJ2-7; D call uncertain. The sequence was collected from a woman between 40 and 55 years old in good health and CMV-seropositive. The CDR3, as DNA: TGTGCCAGCAGCCCCGGTGGAGTAAGGAACGAGCAGTACTTC. As protein: CASSPGGVRNEQYF.